This T cell receptor beta chain was retrieved from a study of shared clonotypes between healthy human individuals. General observations from the study: Relative to memory subsets, naive subsets generally showed larger estimated richness. Sharing across four donors was seen in 4% to 5.5% of naive CD4 clonotypes. Sampling was confined to blood; repertoires within tissues likely differ.

Adult donors, all healthy and HIV-negative, had no recent acute infections or vaccinations. Measured with immunoSEQ multiplex PCR; TCRdb has only the in-frame clones, and not every one. The repertoire holds under 650,000 clones, with 90% to 96% as singletons. The V end lost 6 bases, the J end lost 4 bases, and 13 bases lay between the germline ends. CDR1 is MDHEN and CDR2 is SYDVKM in the germline V gene. The CDR3 extends over 14 amino acids. In the case of this clone: Its antigen is currently unknown.

V gene TRBV28 combines with J gene TRBJ2-1, with D possibly being TRBD1 (5 bases). The sequence came from a woman in her thirties in good health. Specimen: naive CD4+ T cells sorted from blood. Stated subset: CD45RA+ positively selected. CDR3 protein: CASRSPDRYNEQFF. In DNA, the CDR3 is TGTGCCAGCAGGTCCCCTGACAGATACAATGAGCAGTTCTTC.